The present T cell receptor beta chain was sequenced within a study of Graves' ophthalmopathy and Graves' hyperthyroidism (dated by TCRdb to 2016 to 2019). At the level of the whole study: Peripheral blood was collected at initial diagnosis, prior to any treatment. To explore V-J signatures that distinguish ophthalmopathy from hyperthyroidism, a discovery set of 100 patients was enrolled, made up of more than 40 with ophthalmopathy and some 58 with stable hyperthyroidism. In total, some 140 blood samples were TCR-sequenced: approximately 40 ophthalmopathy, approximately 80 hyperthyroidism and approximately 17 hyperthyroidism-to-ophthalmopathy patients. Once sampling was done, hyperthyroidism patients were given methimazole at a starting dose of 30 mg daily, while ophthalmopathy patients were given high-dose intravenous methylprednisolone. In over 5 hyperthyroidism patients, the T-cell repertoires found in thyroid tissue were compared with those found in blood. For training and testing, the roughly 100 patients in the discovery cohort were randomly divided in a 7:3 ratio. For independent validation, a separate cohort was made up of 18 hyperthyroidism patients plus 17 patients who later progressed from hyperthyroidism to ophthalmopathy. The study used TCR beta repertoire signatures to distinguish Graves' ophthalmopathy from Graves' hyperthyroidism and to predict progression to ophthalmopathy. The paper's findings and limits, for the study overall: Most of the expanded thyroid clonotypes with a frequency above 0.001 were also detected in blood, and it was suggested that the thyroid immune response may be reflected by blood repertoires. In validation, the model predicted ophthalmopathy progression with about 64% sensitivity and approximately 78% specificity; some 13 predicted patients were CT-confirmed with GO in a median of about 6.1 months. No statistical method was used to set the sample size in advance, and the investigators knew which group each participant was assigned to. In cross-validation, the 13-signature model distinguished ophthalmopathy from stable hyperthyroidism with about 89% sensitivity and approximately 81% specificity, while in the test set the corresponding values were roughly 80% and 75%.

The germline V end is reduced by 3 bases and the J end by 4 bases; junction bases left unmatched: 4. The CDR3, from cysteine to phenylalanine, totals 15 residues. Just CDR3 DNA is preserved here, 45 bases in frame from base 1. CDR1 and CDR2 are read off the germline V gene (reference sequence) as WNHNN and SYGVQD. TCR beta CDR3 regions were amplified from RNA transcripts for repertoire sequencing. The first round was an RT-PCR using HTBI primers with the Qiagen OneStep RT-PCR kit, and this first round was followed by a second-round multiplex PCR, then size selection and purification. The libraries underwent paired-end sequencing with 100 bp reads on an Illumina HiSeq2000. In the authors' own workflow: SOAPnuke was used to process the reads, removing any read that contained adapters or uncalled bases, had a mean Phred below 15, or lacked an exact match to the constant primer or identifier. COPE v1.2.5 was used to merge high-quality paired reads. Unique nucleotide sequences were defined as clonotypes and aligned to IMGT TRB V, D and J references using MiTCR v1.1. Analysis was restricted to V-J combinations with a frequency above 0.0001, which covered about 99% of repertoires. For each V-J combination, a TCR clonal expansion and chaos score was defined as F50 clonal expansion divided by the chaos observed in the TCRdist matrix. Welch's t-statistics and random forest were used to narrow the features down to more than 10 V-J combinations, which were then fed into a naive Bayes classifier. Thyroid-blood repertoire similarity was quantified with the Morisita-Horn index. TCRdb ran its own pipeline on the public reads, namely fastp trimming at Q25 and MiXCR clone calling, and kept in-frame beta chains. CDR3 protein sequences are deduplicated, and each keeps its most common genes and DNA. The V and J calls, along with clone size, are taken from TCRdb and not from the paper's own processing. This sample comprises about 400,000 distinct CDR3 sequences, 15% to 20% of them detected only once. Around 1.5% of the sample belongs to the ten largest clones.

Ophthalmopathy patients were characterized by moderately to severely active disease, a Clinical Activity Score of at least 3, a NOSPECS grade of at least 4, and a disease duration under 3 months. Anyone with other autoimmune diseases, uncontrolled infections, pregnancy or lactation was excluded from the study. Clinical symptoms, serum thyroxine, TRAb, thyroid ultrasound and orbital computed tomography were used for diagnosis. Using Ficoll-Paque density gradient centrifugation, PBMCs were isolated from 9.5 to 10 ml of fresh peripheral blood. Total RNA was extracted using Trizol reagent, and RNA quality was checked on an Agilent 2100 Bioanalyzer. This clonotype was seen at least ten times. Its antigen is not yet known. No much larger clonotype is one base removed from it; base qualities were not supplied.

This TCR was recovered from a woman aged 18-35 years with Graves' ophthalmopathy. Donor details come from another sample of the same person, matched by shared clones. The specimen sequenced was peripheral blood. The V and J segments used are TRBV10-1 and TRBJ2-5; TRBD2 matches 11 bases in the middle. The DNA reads TGCGCCAGCAGTGACCTAGCGGGGGGTTTAGAGACCCAGTACTTC. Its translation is CASSDLAGGLETQYF.